These T cell receptor beta chains were read from a single sample in a study of CD8+ T cells in alopecia areata. Sequenced by immunoSEQ multiplex PCR; TCRdb stores in-frame clones only, minus some. The data contain about 150,000 clones, roughly 48% of them singletons. The material sequenced was CD4+ T cells sorted from blood. The source of these receptors is a human donor with alopecia areata. CDR3s include the opening cysteine and the closing phenylalanine or tryptophan.

v_gene	j_gene	CDR3aa
TRBV5-1	TRBJ2-2	CASSLTAANTGELFF
TRBV5-8	TRBJ1-1	CASISPSPEAFF
TRBV2	TRBJ2-7	CASSRQIIAYEQYF
TRBV6-1	TRBJ2-3	CASLTRTDTQYF
TRBV18	TRBJ2-1	CASSQSAPDSYNEQFF
TRBV9	TRBJ2-5	CASSTSFRETQYF
TRBV19	TRBJ2-7	CATGTSGYEQYF
TRBV5-1	TRBJ2-7	CASSLVLGIDEQYF
TRBV29-1	TRBJ2-2	CSVLLKAGGPTGELFF
TRBV2	TRBJ2-5	CASSQQGAEETQYF
TRBV27	TRBJ1-5	CASSPDRGRLQPQHF
TRBV29-1	TRBJ2-7	CSVVPAGGSYEQYF
TRBV6-6	TRBJ2-1	CASRQQEIFYNEQFF
TRBV9	TRBJ2-5	CASSVGGRDQETQYF
TRBV27	TRBJ2-7	CASKRDRTSYEQYF
TRBV28	TRBJ2-1	CASSLPPSDEQFF
TRBV5-1	TRBJ2-7	CASSLGQGSYEQYF
TRBV5-1	TRBJ2-5	CASSFGVQETQYF
TRBV11-3	TRBJ1-2	CASSRDNRNYGYTF
TRBV29-1	TRBJ2-7	CSVRGDSSEQYF
TRBV7-2	TRBJ1-2	CASSLATENIYGYTF
TRBV29-1	TRBJ1-5	CSVMEGQVYHF
TRBV20-1	TRBJ2-5	CSARSGTQYF
TRBV23-1	TRBJ2-1	CASSQFGRKDRNEQFF
TRBV29-1	TRBJ2-3	CSARKGLAGSGDTQYF
TRBV28	TRBJ2-6	CASGDLVLTF
TRBV28	TRBJ2-7	CATQPGLAGMPYF
TRBV5-1	TRBJ2-5	CASSLGSTGGETQYF
TRBV2	TRBJ2-5	CASSDRETQYF
TRBV5-1	TRBJ1-2	CASSLLESPGGYTF
TRBV29-1	TRBJ2-2	CSVRQGTTGELFF
TRBV28	TRBJ1-4	CASSLSLGGLGKLFF
TRBV5-1	TRBJ2-2	CASSLRRSTGELFF
TRBV15	TRBJ1-4	CATSKDRGREKLFF
TRBV29-1	TRBJ2-3	CSVSPGTVGTDTQYF
TRBV7-9	TRBJ2-2	CASSLSGRSTNTGELFF
TRBV7-2	TRBJ2-5	CASNELAGTSGSFQETQYF
TRBV7-9	TRBJ2-6	CASSGSGANVLTF
TRBV29-1	TRBJ2-5	CSVVAAPSQETQYF
TRBV28	TRBJ2-7	CASSLTGGREQYF
TRBV29-1	TRBJ2-3	CSVRDRVTDTQYF
TRBV28	TRBJ2-5	CASSSRFRELKETQYF
TRBV28	TRBJ1-1	CASSSGQGDQGAFF
TRBV5-6	TRBJ2-3	CASSQTGGRDTQYF
TRBV7-8	TRBJ2-3	CASSLAVDRSRSTDTQYF
TRBV29-1	TRBJ2-6	CSVEGTEEGGANVLTF